This T cell receptor (beta chain) was retrieved from a study of blood T cell repertoires in COVID-19 (dated by TCRdb to 2018 to 2021). For context, the study as a whole: Collaborator samples came from the United States, Italy and Spain and covered acute and convalescent phases of COVID-19. The samples were drawn from two sources: the first 160 participants of the ongoing ImmuneRACE study, and 1,200 or so subjects contributed by 6 global collaborators. The repertoires were made available in a free public database intended to serve as a resource for research on the immune response to SARS-CoV-2. Where available, HLA class I and class II types were taken from metadata supplied by the sample provider and were not determined by assay-based typing. Nearly every sample came with metadata listing a de-identified subject ID, COVID-19 status, age in years and sex. The dataset comprised deeply sampled blood TCRbeta repertoires from subjects exposed to, actively infected with, or recovered from COVID-19. The prospective study material was composed of cDNA or gDNA derived from T cells, B-cell-depleted T cells, or PBMCs. Overall results and qualifications from the work: Clinical and demographic metadata were provided uncurated, with the amount varying by source and participant.

This clone was seen just once. It lacks a known antigen. Base qualities were left out, and no much larger clone turns up one base away. The collaborating institutions used their own protocols to collect whole blood in K2EDTA tubes. For TCRbeta analysis, collaborators shipped samples in one of three forms: frozen whole blood, isolated PBMCs, or DNA extracted from either of those sample types. TCRbeta CDR3 regions were amplified from genomic DNA by means of the immunoSEQ Assay, a bias-controlled multiplex PCR. Regarding the original processing steps: Within the assay, amplification of reference gene primers was used to estimate how many nucleated cells each sample contained. To quantify the absolute abundance of each unique TCRbeta CDR3 rearrangement, sequence reads were collapsed and filtered. For each sample, productive Simpson clonality was calculated as the square root of Simpson's diversity index over productive rearrangements. TCRdb limited this immuneACCESS table to in-frame rearrangements with V and J called. A share of clones is missing; checked studies link under half to unresolved V genes, and the rest is unexplained. V and J calls and clone size are as listed in that table; D and trimming were resolved from the DNA. This sample is represented by 75,000 to 100,000 clones; around nine tenths of them were singletons. The leading ten clones occupy about 5% of the sample.

V and J lose 1 base and 2 bases, and a span of 11 bases separates them. Taken from the germline V gene, the CDR1 and CDR2 loops are SGHTA and FQGTGA. The CDR3 contains 15 residues, cysteine and phenylalanine counted. The entry retains the CDR3 DNA only, 45 bases that are in frame from base 1. The V and J genes are TRBV7-3 and TRBJ2-5, with TRBD1 as a weak D call on 5 bases. The receptor was derived from an elderly woman with acute or convalescent COVID-19. Sequencing input: peripheral blood. The CDR3 sequence is CASSLMEGAQETQYF. The DNA reads as follows: TGTGCCAGCAGCTTAATGGAAGGGGCTCAAGAGACCCAGTACTTC.